This T cell receptor beta chain was sequenced for a study of T cell repertoires in cytomegalovirus infection. Background on the study: Recently identified HLA-C-restricted CMV epitopes and well-studied HLA-B-restricted CMV epitopes were used by the study. Indications of both CMV infection and matching HLA type were provided by public TCR beta signatures. Whole-study findings and limits: Based on cumulative public TCR beta family frequency, carriers of CMV plus the relevant HLA were identified. CMV-specific TCR beta clonotypes restricted by HLA-C were the ones dominating the ex vivo response.

This clonotype was counted a few times. Its antigen remains unidentified. TCRdb fed the reads into MiXCR, producing one record per CDR3 protein. This sample has some 940,000 distinct CDR3 sequences, with around 31% found just once. Trimming took 1 base from V and 4 from J; bases not matched to a gene: 10. This CDR3 spans 19 amino acids. Germline V gene sequence: CDR1 SGHTA, CDR2 FQGTGA. The source is a human donor in good health (CMV status not recorded). Some clones in this sample may be carry-over from other donors' samples. The V gene is TRBV7-3, the J gene TRBJ2-3; 14 positions match TRBD2. This specimen consisted of cultured CD8+ T cells from PBMCs, obtained from culture after CMV antigen stimulation. The DNA for the CDR3 is TGTGCCAGCAGCTTAAGCGGGCCGGGACTAGCGGGGGAGTCAGATACGCAGTATTTT. The encoded protein is CASSLSGPGLAGESDTQYF. The full variable domain, its missing parts supplied by reference TRBV7-3 and TRBJ2-3, is GAGVSQTPSNKVTEKGKYVELRCDPISGHTALYWYRQSLGQGPEFLIYFQGTGAADDSGLPNDRFFAVRPEGSVSTLKIQRTERGDSAVYLCASSLSGPGLAGESDTQYFGPGTRLTVL.